This TCR beta chain was identified in a study of blood T cell repertoires in COVID-19. Self-reported history from a screening survey and questionnaire set each donor's cohort. What the recovered Cohort 3 donors had was two negative PCRs, clearance, or symptom resolution. The CDR3 has 12 amino acids. Germline loops: CDR1 SQVTM, CDR2 ANQGSEA. With 7 bases removed from V and 4 bases from J, the gap between germline ends came to 13 bases. In this sample, this clone turned up a few times. Source study methods: Amplified reference gene primers provided the basis for estimating nucleated cell counts. Profiled with immunoSEQ multiplex PCR; TCRdb holds only in-frame clones, not every one. That table gives V, J and clone size, and the DNA gave D and trimming. The sample lists 180,000 or so clones, roughly 84% seen once, with 13% in the top ten.

The sequenced sample was PBMCs or T cells enriched from blood (not recorded which). The TCR sequence derives from a woman aged 55 to 70 who had recovered from COVID-19. The V gene is TRBV29-1, the J gene TRBJ1-2; TRBD1 might be the D (5 bases). The CDR3, as DNA: TGCAGCGCCCTAGGGACTGTCTATGGCTACACCTTC. Amino acids: CSALGTVYGYTF.